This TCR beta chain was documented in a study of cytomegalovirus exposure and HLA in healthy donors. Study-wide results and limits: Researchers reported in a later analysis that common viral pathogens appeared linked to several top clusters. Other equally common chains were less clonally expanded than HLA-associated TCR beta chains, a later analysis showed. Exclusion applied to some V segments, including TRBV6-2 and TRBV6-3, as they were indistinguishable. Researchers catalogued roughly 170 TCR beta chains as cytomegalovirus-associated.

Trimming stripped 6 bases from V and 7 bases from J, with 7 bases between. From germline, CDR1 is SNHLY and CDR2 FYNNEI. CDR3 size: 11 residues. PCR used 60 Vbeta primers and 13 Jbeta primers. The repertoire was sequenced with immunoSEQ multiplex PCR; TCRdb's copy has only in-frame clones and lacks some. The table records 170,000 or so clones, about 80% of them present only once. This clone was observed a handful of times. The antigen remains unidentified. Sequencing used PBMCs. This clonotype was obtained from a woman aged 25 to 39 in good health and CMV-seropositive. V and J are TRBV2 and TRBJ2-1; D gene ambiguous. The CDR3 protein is CASRSRNEQFF. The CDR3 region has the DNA TGTGCCAGCAGGTCCCGGAATGAGCAGTTCTTC.